These 28 T cell receptor beta chains originate from one sample sequenced in a study of blood T cell repertoires in COVID-19. Produced via immunoSEQ multiplex PCR; TCRdb's table is partial and in-frame only. The sample holds roughly 120,000 clones, around 84% seen once. Sequenced input: peripheral blood. These receptors were taken from a middle-aged woman with acute or convalescent COVID-19.

Details on this clone: The same CDR3 is also encoded by other DNA sequences in this sample. The genes are TRBV2 and TRBJ1-1; D is possibly TRBD1 (6 bases). Germline V gives CDR1 SNHLY, CDR2 FYNNEI. V was shortened by 6 bases and J by 0 bases, with 8 bases between the two germline ends. The CDR3 is made up of 13 amino acids. CDR3 sequence: CASSGQLNTEAFF. CDR3 sequence (DNA): TGTGCCAGCAGCGGACAGCTGAACACTGAAGCTTTCTTT.

The chain joins TRBV19 to TRBJ1-2; TRBD1 matches 8 bases. This CDR3 spans 15 amino acids. Germline V CDR1 and CDR2: LNHDA, SQIVND (reference sequence). J gave up 4 bases and V 5 bases, and 9 bases lay outside the gene matches. The CDR3 loop is CASSFGQGGSYGYTF. The CDR3 nucleotides read TGTGCCAGTAGTTTTGGACAGGGAGGAAGCTATGGCTACACCTTC.

This clone came up once. This chain joins TRBV2 and TRBJ1-3; a weak D match, TRBD1 (6 bases). Germline loops: CDR1 SNHLY, CDR2 FYNNEI. Trimming removed 7 bases at V and 2 bases at J, with 18 bases between. The CDR3 is made up of 16 amino acids. CDR3 residues: CASTQRRTETGNTIYF. CDR3 DNA: TGTGCCAGCACGCAGCGACGGACAGAAACTGGAAACACCATATATTTT.

The rearrangement joins TRBV2 to TRBJ1-1; TRBD1 might be the D (5 bases). Looked up from germline, CDR1 is SNHLY and CDR2 is FYNNEI. CDR3 length: 16 residues. Trimming left V 4 bases short and J 2 bases short, with 17 bases between. The CDR3 coding sequence is TGTGCCAGCAGTGTAGGAGGCGGGGGAGTTAACACTGAAGCTTTCTTT. Translated: CASSVGGGGVNTEAFF.

The chain carries TRBV7-3 and TRBJ2-3; the match to TRBD2 covers 8 bases. V lost 8 bases, J lost 3 bases, and 4 bases stayed unmatched. Per germline, CDR1 SGHTA and CDR2 FQGTGA. This CDR3 comprises 13 residues. As DNA, the CDR3 is TGTGCCAGCCGAAGCGGGGGTACAGATACGCAGTATTTT. Protein sequence: CASRSGGTDTQYF.

This clone was counted a single time. The chain links TRBV7-3 to TRBJ2-5; D gene unclear. The V gene lost 0 bases and the J gene lost 2 bases, with 7 bases spanning the gap. CDR3 length: 14 residues. Germline V lookup: CDR1 SGHTA, CDR2 FQGTGA. The CDR3 region has the DNA TGTGCCAGCAGCTTAACAAACTCTCAAGAGACCCAGTACTTC. The encoded protein is CASSLTNSQETQYF. Filled out from reference TRBV7-3 and TRBJ2-5, the complete variable domain reads GAGVSQTPSNKVTEKGKYVELRCDPISGHTALYWYRQSLGQGPEFLIYFQGTGAADDSGLPNDRFFAVRPEGSVSTLKIQRTERGDSAVYLCASSLTNSQETQYFGPGTRLLVL.

The chain joins TRBV6-5 to TRBJ1-6; D is possibly TRBD1 (6 bases). Germline lookup yields CDR1 MNHEY and CDR2 SVGAGI. Trimming removed 6 bases at V and 10 bases at J, with 13 bases between. This CDR3 spans 13 amino acids. The CDR3 sequence: CASSRDIGSPLHF. The CDR3 nucleotides read TGTGCCAGCAGCCGGGACATCGGGTCACCCCTCCACTTT.

The rearrangement joins TRBV5-1 to TRBJ1-1; D is possibly TRBD1 (5 bases). V gave up 4 bases and J gave up 3 bases, with 13 bases separating them. CDR1 is SGHRS, CDR2 YFSETQ, per germline. The length of the CDR3 is 14 residues. For the CDR3, the DNA is TGCGCCAGCAGCCGAGCAGGGATTGACACTGAAGCTTTCTTT. The encoded protein is CASSRAGIDTEAFF.

This clone came up once. The V and J genes are TRBV6-5 and TRBJ1-4, with D tentatively TRBD1 (6 bases). The CDR3 is made up of 15 amino acids. Trimming removed 2 bases at V and 7 bases at J, with 14 bases between. Germline assignment: CDR1 MNHEY and CDR2 SVGAGI. The CDR3: CASSYGPGTSEKLFF. The CDR3 nucleotides are TGTGCCAGCAGTTACGGGCCCGGGACAAGTGAAAAACTGTTTTTT.

This clone was counted once. J is TRBJ2-1 and V is TRBV4-2; D ambiguous. Germline assignment: CDR1 LGHNA and CDR2 YNFKEQ. V was shortened by 4 bases and J by 2 bases, with 12 bases between the two germline ends. This CDR3 contains 15 residues. The CDR3: CASSPKLPPYNEQFF. CDR3 sequence (DNA): TGTGCCAGCAGCCCCAAGCTCCCCCCCTACAATGAGCAGTTCTTC.

The chain has TRBV5-1 and TRBJ2-1; D is unclear. Germline V CDR1 and CDR2: SGHRS, YFSETQ. The CDR3 contains 12 residues. V was pared by 1 base and J by 5 bases, with 4 bases between. This CDR3 reads CASSLSDNEQFF. For the CDR3, the DNA is TGCGCCAGCAGCTTGTCAGACAATGAGCAGTTCTTC. The full variable domain, completed using reference TRBV5-1 and TRBJ2-1, is KAGVTQTPRYLIKTRGQQVTLSCSPISGHRSVSWYQQTPGQGLQFLFEYFSETQRNKGNFPGRFSGRQFSNSRSEMNVSTLELGDSALYLCASSLSDNEQFFGPGTRLTVL.

The chain has TRBV9 and TRBJ2-1; 10 positions match TRBD1. The V segment lost 2 bases and the J segment 4 bases; nucleotides outside the gene matches: 6. Looked up from germline, CDR1 is SGDLS and CDR2 is YYNGEE. The CDR3 spans 16 residues. Here the CDR3 reads CASSVHPGQGYNEQFF. CDR3 nucleotides: TGTGCCAGCAGCGTCCACCCGGGACAGGGGTACAATGAGCAGTTCTTC.

The chain links TRBV7-9 to TRBJ1-4; D not certain. Trimming took 4 bases from V and 4 from J, leaving 13 bases between them. Germline V lookup: CDR1 SEHNR, CDR2 FQNEAQ (reference sequence). This CDR3 has 15 amino acids. This CDR3 reads CASSSLRGSNEKLFF. Written as DNA, the CDR3 is TGTGCCAGCAGCTCCTTACGAGGCAGTAATGAAAAACTGTTTTTT.

The chain joins TRBV11-2 to TRBJ2-7; 8 nucleotides align to TRBD1. Germline V lookup: CDR1 SGHAT, CDR2 FQNNGV. The CDR3 spans 14 residues. V trimming: 4 bases; J trimming: 5 bases; junction bases outside the gene matches: 7. The CDR3: CASSYRQGKNEQYF. For the CDR3, the DNA is TGTGCCAGCAGCTATCGACAGGGGAAGAACGAGCAGTACTTC.

The gene calls are TRBV5-1 and TRBJ1-4, with TRBD1 matching 10 bases. The CDR3 sequence is 14 residues long. CDR1 and CDR2 from the germline V gene are SGHRS and YFSETQ. Losses at the gene ends were 4 bases for V and 5 bases for J; bases not matched to a gene: 2. CDR3: CASSPGQGNEKLFF. The CDR3 bases are TGCGCCAGCAGCCCGGGACAGGGGAATGAAAAACTGTTTTTT. Together with reference TRBV5-1 and TRBJ1-4, the CDR3 gives the full variable domain: KAGVTQTPRYLIKTRGQQVTLSCSPISGHRSVSWYQQTPGQGLQFLFEYFSETQRNKGNFPGRFSGRQFSNSRSEMNVSTLELGDSALYLCASSPGQGNEKLFFGSGTQLSVL.

The V call is TRBV5-1, the J call TRBJ1-2, with 8 bases identical to TRBD1. Unmatched junction bases numbered 5, after V lost 3 bases and J lost 4 bases. Germline CDR1 and CDR2: SGHRS and YFSETQ. This CDR3 contains 14 residues. CDR3: CASSSMTGAYGYTF. DNA of the CDR3: TGCGCCAGCAGCTCAATGACAGGGGCCTATGGCTACACCTTC.

V gene TRBV13 combines with J gene TRBJ2-1; TRBD2 aligns across 12 bases. V shed 3 bases, J shed 4 bases, and the junction held 4 bases outside the gene matches. The CDR3 loop spans 16 amino acids. The germline gives CDR1 PRHDT, CDR2 FYEKMQ (reference sequence). DNA of the CDR3: TGTGCCAGCAGCTTGCCGACTAGCGGGGGATACAATGAGCAGTTCTTC. Translated, it gives CASSLPTSGGYNEQFF.

V usage is TRBV18 and J usage is TRBJ2-3, with D possibly TRBD2 on 5 matching bases. Trimming took off 6 bases at V and 10 bases at J, with 14 bases between the two ends. Germline V gives CDR1 KGHSH, CDR2 LQKENI. The CDR3 has 12 amino acids. In DNA form, the CDR3 reads TGTGCCAGCTCCGAGAGGACTCTTTCGCAGTATTTT. It is translated as CASSERTLSQYF.

This clone was recorded only once. V usage is TRBV10-3 and J usage is TRBJ2-7, with 12 bases fitting TRBD2. The junction had 0 bases not matched to a gene; V was cut back by 3 bases and J by 3 bases. CDR1 is ENHRY and CDR2 is SYGVKD in the germline V gene. This CDR3 contains 14 residues. CDR3 sequence (DNA): TGTGCCATCAGTGAACTAGCGGGGGGCTACGAGCAGTACTTC. Protein product: CAISELAGGYEQYF.

The V and J genes are TRBV19 and TRBJ1-5; 9 bases are a match to TRBD1. The CDR3 has 17 amino acids. V trimming: 1 base; J trimming: 6 bases; junction bases outside the gene matches: 10. In germline, CDR1 is LNHDA, CDR2 SQIVND (reference sequence). The CDR3 nucleotides read TGTGCCAGTAGTATAGCCCAGACAGGGGGGTCAGGTCAGCCCCAGCATTTT. Its translation: CASSIAQTGGSGQPQHF.

The V call is TRBV4-1, the J call TRBJ1-4, with D unclear. Deletions cut 6 bases from V and 4 bases from J, with 9 bases between. CDR1 is MGHRA and CDR2 is YSYEKL in the germline V gene. The CDR3 runs 13 residues. CDR3 sequence reads: CASSREYNEKLFF. CDR3 sequence (DNA): TGCGCCAGCAGTCGGGAGTATAATGAAAAACTGTTTTTT.

This chain links TRBV6-5 with TRBJ1-2; 7 nucleotides align to TRBD1. This CDR3 region has 13 residues. V gave up 7 bases and J gave up 3 bases; unmatched junction bases: 5. CDR1 MNHEY and CDR2 SVGAGI come from the germline V gene. The CDR3 reads CASNRGLDYGYTF. The CDR3 region has the DNA TGTGCCAGCAATAGGGGGCTAGACTATGGCTACACCTTC.

The chain links TRBV5-8 to TRBJ2-7, with D perhaps TRBD2 (6 bases). Germline V gene sequence: CDR1 SGHTS, CDR2 YDEGEE. V lost 4 bases, J lost 3 bases, and 23 bases lay in between. This CDR3 has 17 residues. The CDR3 protein is CASSGGTRATWSYEQYF. As DNA, the CDR3 is TGTGCCAGCAGCGGGGGGACCCGGGCCACTTGGAGCTACGAGCAGTACTTC. The variable domain in full, with the rest retrieved from reference TRBV5-8 and TRBJ2-7, is EAGVTQSPTHLIKTRGQQATLRCSPISGHTSVYWYQQALGLGLQFLLWYDEGEERNRGNFPPRFSGRQFPNYSSELNVNALELEDSALYLCASSGGTRATWSYEQYFGPGTRLTVT.

This clone appeared a few times. This rearrangement joins TRBV7-9 to TRBJ1-6; D is possibly TRBD1 (5 bases). V dropped 3 bases and J dropped 5 bases, with 11 bases sitting between them. The germline gives CDR1 SEHNR, CDR2 FQNEAQ (reference sequence). CDR3 length: 15 residues. The CDR3 spells CASSFRQNHNSPLHF. CDR3 nucleotides: TGTGCCAGCAGCTTCCGACAGAATCATAATTCACCCCTCCACTTT.

The CDR3 sequence is CASSEARTTGSVTDTQYF. Written as DNA, the CDR3 is TGTGCCAGCAGTGAAGCGCGGACGACAGGGTCGGTTACAGATACGCAGTATTTT. The V gene is TRBV2, the J gene TRBJ2-3, with 7 bases aligning to TRBD1. The V and J ends lost 0 bases and 3 bases, in that order; junction bases with no gene match: 12. This CDR3 is 18 amino acids long. Germline V gene lookup returns CDR1 SNHLY and CDR2 FYNNEI.

In regard to this clone: The germline gene is not matched at one end of the junction; a read error may be the cause. This sequence joins TRBV3-1 (or the pseudogene TRBV3-2) and TRBJ2-5; TRBD2 agrees at 10 bases. CDR1 is LGHDT, CDR2 YNNKEL, per germline (reference sequence). The CDR3 covers 13 residues. The CDR3 sequence is CASSQDSSGGADF. CDR3 nucleotides: TGTGCCAGCAGCCAAGATTCCAGCGGGGGGGCGGACTTC.

This clone was recorded a few times. The chain combines TRBV7-9 with TRBJ1-3; tentatively, D is TRBD1 (5 bases). Germline V lookup: CDR1 SEHNR, CDR2 FQNEAQ (reference sequence). The CDR3 is 15 residues long. Trimming stripped 2 bases from V and 7 bases from J, with 15 bases between. The CDR3 sequence is CASSLMAGLGNTIYF. CDR3 in DNA: TGTGCCAGCAGCTTAATGGCAGGGCTTGGGAACACCATATATTTT. The variable domain in full, completed from reference TRBV7-9 and TRBJ1-3, reads DTGVSQNPRHKITKRGQNVTFRCDPISEHNRLYWYRQTLGQGPEFLTYFQNEAQLEKSRLLSDRFSAERPKGSFSTLEIQRTEQGDSAMYLCASSLMAGLGNTIYFGEGSWLTVV.

The V and J genes are TRBV2 and TRBJ1-5; D gene ambiguous. Germline V gene data show CDR1 as SNHLY and CDR2 as FYNNEI. The CDR3 runs to 15 residues. The V end was cut by 5 bases, the J end by 1 base, with 12 bases between. The CDR3 spells CASSREGGSNQPQHF. The CDR3 region has the DNA TGTGCCAGCAGTCGGGAGGGTGGGAGCAATCAGCCCCAGCATTTT.